Reported below is one TCR beta chain. Its antigen is currently unknown. In the PCR, 60 Vbeta and 13 Jbeta primers were used. Sequencing used immunoSEQ multiplex PCR; TCRdb keeps in-frame clones, though not all of them. Of 54,000 or so clones in the sample, approximately 70% are singletons; the top ten hold 15% to 20%. The CDR3 runs 12 residues. Germline V gives CDR1 SGHTA, CDR2 FQGNSA. With V trimmed by 3 bases and J by 10 bases, 4 bases remained unmatched. These data originate in a study of cytomegalovirus exposure and HLA in healthy donors. General study findings and limits: Among the sequence variants, a highly shared cluster was likely an artifact of sequencing. Exclusion as indistinguishable affected some V segments, including TRBV6-2 and TRBV6-3. The classifier reportedly diagnosed cytomegalovirus status with high sensitivity and specificity.

The clonotype comes from a woman aged 60-75 years in good health and CMV-seropositive. Sequenced sample: PBMCs. The rearrangement uses TRBV7-2 and TRBJ1-1, with 8 bases that match TRBD1. In DNA form, the CDR3 reads TGTGCCAGCAGCTTGGAGGACAGGGTAGCTTTCTTT. Protein sequence: CASSLEDRVAFF.